This T cell receptor (beta chain) was documented in a study of control samples from healthy donors and cancer patients. Generated by immunoSEQ multiplex PCR, the TCRdb table keeps only in-frame clones and is missing some. The sample has 150,000 or so clones, roughly 94% seen once. The TCR originated in a man between 60 and 75 years old with colorectal cancer. Sequences were obtained from PBMCs.

The CDR3, as DNA: TGTGCCAGCAGCCAAGTCGGGTACGAGCAGTACTTC. It yields the protein CASSQVGYEQYF. This chain links TRBV3-1 (or the pseudogene TRBV3-2) with TRBJ2-7; D gene unclear. V was cut by 1 base and J by 4 bases, with 5 bases left in between. The CDR3 loop spans 12 amino acids. Germline V gene sequence: CDR1 LGHDT, CDR2 YNNKEL (reference sequence).